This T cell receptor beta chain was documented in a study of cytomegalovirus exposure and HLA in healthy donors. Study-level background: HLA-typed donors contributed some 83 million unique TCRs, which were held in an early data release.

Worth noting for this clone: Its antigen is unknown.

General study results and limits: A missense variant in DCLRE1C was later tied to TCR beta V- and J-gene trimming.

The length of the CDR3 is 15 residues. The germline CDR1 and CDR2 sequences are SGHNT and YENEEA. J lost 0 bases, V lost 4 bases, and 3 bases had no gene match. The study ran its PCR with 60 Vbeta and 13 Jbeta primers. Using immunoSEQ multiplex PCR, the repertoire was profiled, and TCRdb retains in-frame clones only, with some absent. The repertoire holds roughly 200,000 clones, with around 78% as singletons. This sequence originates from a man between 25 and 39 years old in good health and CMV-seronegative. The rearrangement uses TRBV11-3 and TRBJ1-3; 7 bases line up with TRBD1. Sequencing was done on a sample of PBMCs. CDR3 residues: CASSSTGDSGNTIYF. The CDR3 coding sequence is TGTGCCAGCAGCTCAACAGGGGACTCTGGAAACACCATATATTTT.